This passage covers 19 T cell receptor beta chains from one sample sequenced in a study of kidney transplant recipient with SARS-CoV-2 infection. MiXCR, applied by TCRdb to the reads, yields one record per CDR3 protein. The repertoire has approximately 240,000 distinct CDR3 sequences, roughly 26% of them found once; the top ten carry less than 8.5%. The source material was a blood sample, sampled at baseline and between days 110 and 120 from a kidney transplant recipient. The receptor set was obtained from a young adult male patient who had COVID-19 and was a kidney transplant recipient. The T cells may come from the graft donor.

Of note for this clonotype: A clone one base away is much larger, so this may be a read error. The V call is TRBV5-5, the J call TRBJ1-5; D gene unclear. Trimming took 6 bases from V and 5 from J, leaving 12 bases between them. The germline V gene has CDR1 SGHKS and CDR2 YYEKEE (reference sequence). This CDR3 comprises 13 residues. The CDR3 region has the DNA TGTGCCAGCAACCGGGTGGAGGATCAGCCCCAGCATTTT. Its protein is CASNRVEDQPQHF.

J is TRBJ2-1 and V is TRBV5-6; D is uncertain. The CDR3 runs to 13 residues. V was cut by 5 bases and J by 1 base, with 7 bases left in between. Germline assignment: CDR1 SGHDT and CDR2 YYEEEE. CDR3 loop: CASRVASYNEQFF. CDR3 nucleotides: TGTGCCAGCAGGGTAGCTTCCTACAATGAGCAGTTCTTC.

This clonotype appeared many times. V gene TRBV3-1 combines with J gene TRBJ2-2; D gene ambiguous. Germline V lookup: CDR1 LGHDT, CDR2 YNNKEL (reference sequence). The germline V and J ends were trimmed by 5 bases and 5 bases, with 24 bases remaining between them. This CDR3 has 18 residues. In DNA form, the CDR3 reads TGTGCCAGCAGCGTAAACGTTCCCATTTCAGGCTTGACCGGGGAGCTGTTTTTT. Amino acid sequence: CASSVNVPISGLTGELFF.

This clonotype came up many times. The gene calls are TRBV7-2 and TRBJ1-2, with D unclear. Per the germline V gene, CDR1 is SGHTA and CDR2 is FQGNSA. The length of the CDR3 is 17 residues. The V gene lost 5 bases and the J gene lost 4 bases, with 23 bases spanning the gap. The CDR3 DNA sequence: TGTGCCAGCAGCAATTTTTGCAGAGACGGAAAGACCTATGGCTACACCTTC. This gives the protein CASSNFCRDGKTYGYTF. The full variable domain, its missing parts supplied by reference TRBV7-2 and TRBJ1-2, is GAGVSQSPSNKVTEKGKDVELRCDPISGHTALYWYRQSLGQGLEFLIYFQGNSAPDKSGLPSDRFSAERTGGSVSTLTIQRTQQEDSAVYLCASSNFCRDGKTYGYTFGSGTRLTVV.

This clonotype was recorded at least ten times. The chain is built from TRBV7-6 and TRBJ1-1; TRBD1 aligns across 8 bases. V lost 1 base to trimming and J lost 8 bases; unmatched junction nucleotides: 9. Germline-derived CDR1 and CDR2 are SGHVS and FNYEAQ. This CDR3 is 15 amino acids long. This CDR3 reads CASSLGSTGVGEAFF. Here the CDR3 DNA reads TGTGCCAGCAGCTTAGGATCGACAGGGGTTGGCGAAGCTTTCTTT.

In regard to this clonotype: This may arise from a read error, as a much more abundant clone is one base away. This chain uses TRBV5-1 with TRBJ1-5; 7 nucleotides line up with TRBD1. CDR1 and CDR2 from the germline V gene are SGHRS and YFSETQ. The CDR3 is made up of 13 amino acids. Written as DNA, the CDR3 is TGCGCCAACAGCTACAGGGGCGGTCAGCCCCAGCATTTT. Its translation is CANSYRGGQPQHF.

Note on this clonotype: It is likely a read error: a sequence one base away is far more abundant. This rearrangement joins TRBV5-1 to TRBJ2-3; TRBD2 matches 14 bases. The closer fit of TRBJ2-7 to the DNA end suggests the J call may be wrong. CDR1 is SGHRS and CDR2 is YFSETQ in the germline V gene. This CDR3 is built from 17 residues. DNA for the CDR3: TGCGCCAGCAGCGCCGGACTAGCGGGGGGCTTCCACTGCGAGCAGTACTTC. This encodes CASSAGLAGGFHCEQYF.

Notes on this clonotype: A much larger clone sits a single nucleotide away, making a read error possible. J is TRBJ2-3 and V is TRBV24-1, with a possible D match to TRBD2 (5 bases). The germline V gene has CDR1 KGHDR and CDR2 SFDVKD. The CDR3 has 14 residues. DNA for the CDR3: TGTGTCACCAGACCGGGATCTAGCACAGATACGCAGTATTTT. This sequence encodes CVTRPGSSTDTQYF.

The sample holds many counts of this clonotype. CDR3 nucleotide sequence: TGCGCCAGCAGCAAGGTCGGAGGACGTCGAAAGACCTATGGCTACACCTTC. This gives the protein CASSKVGGRRKTYGYTF. The chain couples TRBV4-3 to TRBJ1-2; D gene unclear. With 5 bases removed from V and 4 bases from J, the gap between germline ends came to 23 bases. The CDR3 is 17 amino acids. Per germline, CDR1 LGHNA and CDR2 YSLEER.

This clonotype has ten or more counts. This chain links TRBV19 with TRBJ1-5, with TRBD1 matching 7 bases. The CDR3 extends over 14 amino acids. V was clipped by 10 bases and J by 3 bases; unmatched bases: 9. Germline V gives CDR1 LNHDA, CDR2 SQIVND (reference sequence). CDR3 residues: CATSDRAFNQPQHF. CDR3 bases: TGTGCCACCTCCGACAGGGCCTTCAATCAGCCCCAGCATTTT. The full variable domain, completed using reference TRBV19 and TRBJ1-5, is DGGITQSPKYLFRKEGQNVTLSCEQNLNHDAMYWYRQDPGQGLRLIYYSQIVNDFQKGDIAEGYSVSREKKESFPLTVTSAQKNPTAFYLCATSDRAFNQPQHFGDGTRLSIL.

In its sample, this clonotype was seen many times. The CDR3 loop reads CASSRPLKAGKTYGYTF. The CDR3 DNA follows: TGTGCCAGCAGCCGGCCCCTTAAGGCTGGAAAGACCTATGGCTACACCTTC. The chain employs TRBV11-1 and TRBJ1-2; D gene ambiguous. The CDR3 loop spans 17 amino acids. The germline gives CDR1 SGHAT, CDR2 FQDESV (reference sequence). Trimming removed 5 bases at V and 4 bases at J, with 23 bases between.

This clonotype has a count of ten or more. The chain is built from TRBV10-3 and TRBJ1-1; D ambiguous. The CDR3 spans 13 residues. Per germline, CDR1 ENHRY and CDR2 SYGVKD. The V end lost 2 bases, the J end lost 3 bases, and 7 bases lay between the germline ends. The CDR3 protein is CAISETRDTEAFF. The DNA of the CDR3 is TGTGCCATCAGTGAGACCCGGGACACTGAAGCTTTCTTT.

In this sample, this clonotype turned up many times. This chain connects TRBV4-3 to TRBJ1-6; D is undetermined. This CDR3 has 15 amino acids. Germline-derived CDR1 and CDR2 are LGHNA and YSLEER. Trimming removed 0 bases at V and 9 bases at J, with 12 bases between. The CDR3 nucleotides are TGCGCCAGCAGCCAAGACGATGGTCGGGGTTCACCCCTCCACTTT. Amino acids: CASSQDDGRGSPLHF.

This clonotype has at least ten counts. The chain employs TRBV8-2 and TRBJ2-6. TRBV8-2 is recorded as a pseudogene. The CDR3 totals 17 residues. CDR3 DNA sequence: TGTGGCAATGTTTCCAGGATAACACAAAGTCGGGCCAACGTCCTGACTTTC. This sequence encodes CGNVSRITQSRANVLTF.

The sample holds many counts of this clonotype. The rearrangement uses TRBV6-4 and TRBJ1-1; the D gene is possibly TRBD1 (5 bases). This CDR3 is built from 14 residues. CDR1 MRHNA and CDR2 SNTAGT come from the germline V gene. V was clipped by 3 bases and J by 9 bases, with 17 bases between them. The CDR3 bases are TGTGCCAGCAGTGAGGGCCCAGGGACGGGGAAAGCTTTCTTT. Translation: CASSEGPGTGKAFF.

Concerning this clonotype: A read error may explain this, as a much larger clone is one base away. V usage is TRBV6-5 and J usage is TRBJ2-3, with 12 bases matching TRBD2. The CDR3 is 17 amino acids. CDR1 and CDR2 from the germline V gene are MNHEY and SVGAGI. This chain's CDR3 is CASSYSHLAGGTDTQCF. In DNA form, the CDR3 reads TGTGCCAGCAGTTACTCTCATCTAGCGGGAGGGACAGATACGCAGTGTTTT.

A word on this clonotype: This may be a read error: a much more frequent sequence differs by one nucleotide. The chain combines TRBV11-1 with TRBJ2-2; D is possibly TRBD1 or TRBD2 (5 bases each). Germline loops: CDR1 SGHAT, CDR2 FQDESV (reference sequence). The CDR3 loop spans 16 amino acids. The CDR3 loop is CANSSLGQRGAGELFF. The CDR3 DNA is TGTGCCAACAGCTCACTCGGTCAACGAGGGGCCGGGGAGCTGTTTTTT. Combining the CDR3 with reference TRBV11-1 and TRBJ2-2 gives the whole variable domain EAEVAQSPRYKITEKSQAVAFWCDPISGHATLYWYRQILGQGPELLVQFQDESVVDDSQLPKDRFSAERLKGVDSTLKIQPAELGDSAMYLCANSSLGQRGAGELFFGEGSRLTVL.

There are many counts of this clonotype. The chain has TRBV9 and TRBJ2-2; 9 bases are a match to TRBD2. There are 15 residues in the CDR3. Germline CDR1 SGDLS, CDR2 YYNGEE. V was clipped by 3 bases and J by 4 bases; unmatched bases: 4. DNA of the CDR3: TGTGCCAGCAGCGAGCGGGGGGCTGGCACCGGGGAGCTGTTTTTT. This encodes CASSERGAGTGELFF. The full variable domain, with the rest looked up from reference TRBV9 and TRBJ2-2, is DSGVTQTPKHLITATGQRVTLRCSPRSGDLSVYWYQQSLDQGLQFLIQYYNGEERAKGNILERFSAQQFPDLHSELNLSSLELGDSALYFCASSERGAGTGELFFGEGSRLTVL.

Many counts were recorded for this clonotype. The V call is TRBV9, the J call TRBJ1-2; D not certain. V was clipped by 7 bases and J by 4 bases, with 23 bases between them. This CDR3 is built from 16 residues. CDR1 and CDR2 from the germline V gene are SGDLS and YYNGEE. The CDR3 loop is CASVELYSRKTYGYTF. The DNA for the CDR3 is TGTGCCAGCGTGGAGCTGTACTCAAGAAAGACCTATGGCTACACCTTC.